These 30 T cell receptor beta chains were sequenced from one sample in a study of cytomegalovirus exposure and HLA in healthy donors. Here immunoSEQ multiplex PCR was the method, and the copy in TCRdb shows in-frame clones only, minus some. The table includes 130,000 to 150,000 clones, approximately 89% detected once. The sequenced material came from PBMCs. These receptors came from a woman in her late teens or twenties in good health and CMV-seropositive.

This chain connects TRBV6-1 to TRBJ1-4; TRBD1 might be the D (6 bases). The CDR3 is made up of 14 amino acids. The V end was cut by 4 bases, the J end by 8 bases, with 14 bases between. Germline-derived CDR1 and CDR2 are MNHNS and SASEGT. This CDR3 reads CASSGYSDREKLFF. In nucleotides, the CDR3 is TGTGCCAGCAGTGGGTACTCCGACAGGGAAAAACTGTTTTTT.

The chain employs TRBV4-1 and TRBJ1-1; no reliable D call. The germline V and J ends were trimmed by 0 bases and 1 base, with 12 bases remaining between them. The CDR3 contains 16 residues. In germline, CDR1 is MGHRA, CDR2 YSYEKL. This chain's CDR3 is CASSQDQGRGNTEAFF. The CDR3 region has the DNA TGCGCCAGCAGCCAAGATCAAGGAAGAGGGAACACTGAAGCTTTCTTT.

The V and J genes are TRBV5-5 and TRBJ2-6; tentative D call: TRBD1 (5 bases). Trimming cost V 4 bases and J 2 bases, with 13 bases left between them. Per the germline V gene, CDR1 is SGHKS and CDR2 is YYEKEE (reference sequence). This CDR3 has 16 residues. In DNA form, the CDR3 reads TGTGCCAGCAGCCCTCGGGCCAGGGCTGGGGCCAACGTCCTGACTTTC. The encoded protein is CASSPRARAGANVLTF.

This rearrangement joins TRBV19 to TRBJ1-2; 9 positions agree with TRBD1. Germline CDR1 is LNHDA and CDR2 is SQIVND (reference sequence). The CDR3 totals 16 residues. V shed 5 bases, J shed 4 bases, and the junction held 11 bases outside the gene matches. CDR3 sequence (DNA): TGTGCCAGTAGTCCGCTGGACAGGGGACCTCTCTATGGCTACACCTTC. It specifies CASSPLDRGPLYGYTF.

The chain combines TRBV2 with TRBJ1-3; tentative D call: TRBD1 (5 bases). This CDR3 has 13 residues. Between the trimmed V and J ends, which lost 6 bases and 0 bases, there was a span of 6 bases. Germline CDR1 and CDR2: SNHLY and FYNNEI. The CDR3 coding sequence is TGTGCCAGCAGGGGGGGCTCTGGAAACACCATATATTTT. Encoded protein: CASRGGSGNTIYF.

The J gene is TRBJ1-2, the V gene TRBV7-8, with 9 bases aligning to TRBD1. The V gene's germline CDR1 is SGHVS and CDR2 FQNEAQ. This CDR3 has 15 amino acids. The J segment lost 4 bases and the V segment lost 3 bases, leaving 6 bases of the junction unmatched. The CDR3 spells CASSLGTGPIYGYTF. The CDR3 nucleotides are TGTGCCAGCAGCTTGGGGACAGGGCCGATCTATGGCTACACCTTC. Full variable domain (rest looked up from reference TRBV7-8 and TRBJ1-2): GAGVSQSPRYKVAKRGQDVALRCDPISGHVSLFWYQQALGQGPEFLTYFQNEAQLDKSGLPSDRFFAERPEGSVSTLKIQRTQQEDSAVYLCASSLGTGPIYGYTFGSGTRLTVV.

This rearrangement joins TRBV19 to TRBJ1-1, with a weak D call TRBD1 (5 bases). Trimming stripped 5 bases from V and 4 bases from J, with 14 bases between. There are 14 residues in the CDR3. Germline-derived CDR1 and CDR2 are LNHDA and SQIVND (reference sequence). This CDR3 is CASSRPYQGTEAFF. DNA of the CDR3: TGTGCCAGTAGTCGCCCATATCAGGGCACTGAAGCTTTCTTT.

The rearrangement uses TRBV7-2 and TRBJ2-3, with D possibly matching TRBD1 (5 bases). Germline CDR1 and CDR2: SGHTA and FQGNSA. The CDR3 contains 17 residues. Trimming removed 5 bases at V and 2 bases at J, with 20 bases between. The CDR3 region has the DNA TGTGCCAGCAGCGACCCGGGCAGGCAGGGTCTCACAGATACGCAGTATTTT. Protein: CASSDPGRQGLTDTQYF.

This clone has a single count. The genes are TRBV6-1 and TRBJ2-7; 10 nucleotides line up with TRBD1. Per germline, CDR1 MNHNS and CDR2 SASEGT. CDR3 length: 15 residues. V trimming: 0 bases; J trimming: 6 bases; junction bases outside the gene matches: 5. Written as DNA, the CDR3 is TGTGCCAGCAGTGAAGCGGGGACAGGGGTGGGCGAGCAGTACTTC. Translated, it gives CASSEAGTGVGEQYF.

The genes are TRBV21-1 and TRBJ1-2; the table's D call, TRBD1, has no DNA check behind it. TRBV21-1 corresponds to a pseudogene. The CDR3 runs 15 residues. CDR3 nucleotides: TGTGCCAGCAAGACTCCGGGACAGGGGAGGAATGGCTACACCTTC. Translation: CASKTPGQGRNGYTF.

The chain couples TRBV4-1 to TRBJ2-1; 9 bases fit TRBD2. V shed 0 bases, J shed 2 bases, and the junction held 5 bases outside the gene matches. This CDR3 has 17 amino acids. Germline CDR1 is MGHRA and CDR2 is YSYEKL. This CDR3 is CASSQDGGGGAYNEQFF. CDR3 coding DNA: TGCGCCAGCAGCCAAGATGGTGGCGGGGGGGCCTACAATGAGCAGTTCTTC.

The chain employs TRBV19 and TRBJ2-2, with D possibly matching TRBD1 (5 bases). Trimming cost V 6 bases and J 6 bases, with 17 bases left between them. CDR1 and CDR2 from the germline V gene are LNHDA and SQIVND (reference sequence). The CDR3 is made up of 15 amino acids. Here the CDR3 reads CASRNPFLQAGELFF. CDR3 in DNA: TGTGCCAGTAGGAACCCTTTTCTACAGGCCGGGGAGCTGTTTTTT. The variable domain in full, completed from reference TRBV19 and TRBJ2-2, reads DGGITQSPKYLFRKEGQNVTLSCEQNLNHDAMYWYRQDPGQGLRLIYYSQIVNDFQKGDIAEGYSVSREKKESFPLTVTSAQKNPTAFYLCASRNPFLQAGELFFGEGSRLTVL.

The CDR3, as DNA: TGTGCCAGCAGCGTGGCGGAGGCGGATACGCAGTATTTT. Its protein is CASSVAEADTQYF. This chain joins TRBV5-8 and TRBJ2-3, with D possibly TRBD2 on 5 matching bases. Germline CDR1 is SGHTS and CDR2 is YDEGEE. Trimming took 4 bases from V and 6 from J, leaving 12 bases between them. This CDR3 contains 13 residues.

V usage is TRBV7-7 and J usage is TRBJ1-3; D perhaps matches TRBD1 (6 bases). Germline V gene sequence: CDR1 SSHAT, CDR2 FNYEAQ (reference sequence). Trimming took off 3 bases at V and 2 bases at J, with 17 bases between the two ends. The CDR3 loop spans 17 amino acids. CDR3 sequence reads: CASSLDITGMAGNTIYF. CDR3 nucleotide sequence: TGTGCCAGCAGCTTGGATATCACAGGGATGGCTGGAAACACCATATATTTT. The full variable domain, with the rest looked up from reference TRBV7-7 and TRBJ1-3, is GAGVSQSPRYKVTKRGQDVTLRCDPISSHATLYWYQQALGQGPEFLTYFNYEAQPDKSGLPSDRFSAERPEGSISTLTIQRTEQRDSAMYRCASSLDITGMAGNTIYFGEGSWLTVV.

This sequence joins TRBV4-1 and TRBJ2-7; D gene unclear. The CDR3 contains 16 residues. Germline assignment: CDR1 MGHRA and CDR2 YSYEKL. Trimming pared 3 bases from V and 1 base from J, leaving 16 bases between. CDR3 sequence reads: CASSHASATVSYEQYF. The DNA of the CDR3 is TGCGCCAGCAGCCACGCCTCAGCGACTGTTTCCTACGAGCAGTACTTC.

The chain links TRBV18 to TRBJ1-5; 7 bases match TRBD1. Germline V gives CDR1 KGHSH, CDR2 LQKENI. V lost 2 bases, J lost 1 base, and 5 bases stayed unmatched. This CDR3 region has 16 residues. The CDR3 DNA reads as TGTGCCAGCTCACCAGGGGCAGGGGGAAGCAATCAGCCCCAGCATTTT. Amino acid sequence: CASSPGAGGSNQPQHF.

V gene TRBV5-4 combines with J gene TRBJ2-1; the D gene is possibly TRBD1 (5 bases). The CDR3 covers 16 residues. The germline V gene has CDR1 SGHNT and CDR2 YYREEE (reference sequence). Trimming pared 4 bases from V and 5 bases from J, leaving 19 bases between. This chain's CDR3 is CASSLPLRQGHNEQFF. CDR3 DNA sequence: TGTGCCAGCAGCCTGCCCCTGAGGCAGGGCCACAATGAGCAGTTCTTC.

V is TRBV10-3 and J is TRBJ1-2; no reliable D call. The V end lost 6 bases, the J end lost 0 bases, and 11 bases lay between the germline ends. This CDR3 has 14 residues. Germline loops: CDR1 ENHRY, CDR2 SYGVKD. The CDR3 loop is CAISLLPTNYGYTF. The CDR3 DNA sequence: TGTGCCATCAGCCTCTTACCTACTAACTATGGCTACACCTTC.

The chain joins TRBV7-8 to TRBJ2-1; 10 bases map to TRBD1. The CDR3 is 15 residues long. The germline V gene encodes CDR1 SGHVS and CDR2 FQNEAQ. V dropped 5 bases and J dropped 7; count of bases not matched to a gene: 8. The CDR3 is CASSNGTGALNEQFF. Here the CDR3 DNA reads TGTGCCAGCAGCAACGGGACAGGGGCCCTAAATGAGCAGTTCTTC.

V is TRBV19 and J is TRBJ1-2; D gene uncertain. The CDR3 sequence is 14 residues long. CDR1 is LNHDA, CDR2 SQIVND, per germline (reference sequence). V was shortened by 5 bases and J by 8 bases, with 18 bases between the two germline ends. This CDR3 reads CASSPQSGSGGYTF. DNA for the CDR3: TGTGCCAGTAGTCCTCAATCGGGGTCGGGAGGCTACACCTTC. The full variable domain, in which reference TRBV19 and TRBJ1-2 provide the parts outside the CDR3, is DGGITQSPKYLFRKEGQNVTLSCEQNLNHDAMYWYRQDPGQGLRLIYYSQIVNDFQKGDIAEGYSVSREKKESFPLTVTSAQKNPTAFYLCASSPQSGSGGYTFGSGTRLTVV.

The sample holds one count of this clone. The chain links TRBV4-3 to TRBJ1-2; D possibly corresponds to TRBD1 (6 bases). The CDR3 extends over 15 amino acids. The V gene lost 0 bases and the J gene lost 2 bases, with 10 bases spanning the gap. Per the germline V gene, CDR1 is LGHNA and CDR2 is YSLEER. CDR3 sequence: CASSQEWGQNYGYTF. The CDR3 nucleotides read TGCGCCAGCAGCCAAGAGTGGGGGCAGAACTATGGCTACACCTTC.

This rearrangement joins TRBV10-1 to TRBJ2-2; no firm D call. The V end lost 4 bases, the J end lost 6 bases, and 6 bases lay between the germline ends. CDR3 length: 12 amino acids. CDR1 and CDR2 (germline): WNHNN, SYGVQD (reference sequence). The CDR3 spells CASSGSPGELFF. CDR3 sequence (DNA): TGCGCCAGCAGTGGAAGCCCCGGGGAGCTGTTTTTT.

The CDR3 nucleotides are TGTGCCAGCAGTGTTGGTGGGGGCATTGTTGGTCGTTGGCAAGCTTTCTTT. It encodes CASSVGGGIVGRWQAFF. The V gene is TRBV28, the J gene TRBJ1-1, with TRBD1 as a possible D gene (6 bases). CDR3 length: 17 residues. From germline, CDR1 is MDHEN and CDR2 SYDVKM. The ends were cut back, 5 bases at V and 9 bases at J, with 28 bases in the middle.

As DNA, the CDR3 is TGTGCCAGCAGCTTAGGGGCAGGGGCTGGAAACACCATATATTTT. This sequence encodes CASSLGAGAGNTIYF. The V gene is TRBV7-8, the J gene TRBJ1-3; maybe TRBD1 (6 bases). Germline values: CDR1 SGHVS, CDR2 FQNEAQ. The CDR3 covers 15 residues. V shed 1 base and J shed 2 bases, with 9 bases lying between them.

The chain uses TRBV6-5 and TRBJ1-2, with 7 bases fitting TRBD1. With 0 bases clipped from V and 4 bases from J, the junction kept 8 bases outside the gene matches. The CDR3 is 16 residues long. Germline V lookup: CDR1 MNHEY, CDR2 SVGAGI. In DNA form, the CDR3 reads TGTGCCAGCAGTTACTCACTACAGGGGTTTGGCTATGGCTACACCTTC. Encoded protein: CASSYSLQGFGYGYTF.

The chain couples TRBV19 to TRBJ2-1, with 7 bases lining up with TRBD2. The CDR3 loop spans 16 amino acids. The V gene's germline CDR1 is LNHDA and CDR2 SQIVND (reference sequence). Trimming cost V 5 bases and J 6 bases; bases outside gene matches: 13. CDR3 in DNA: TGTGCCAGTAGTGAGGCACCGGCCTCGGGGGGCAATGAGCAGTTCTTC. Its translation is CASSEAPASGGNEQFF. The full variable domain, with the rest looked up from reference TRBV19 and TRBJ2-1, is DGGITQSPKYLFRKEGQNVTLSCEQNLNHDAMYWYRQDPGQGLRLIYYSQIVNDFQKGDIAEGYSVSREKKESFPLTVTSAQKNPTAFYLCASSEAPASGGNEQFFGPGTRLTVL.

In its sample, this clone was seen once. The chain carries TRBV19 and TRBJ1-2; possibly TRBD1 for D (5 bases). The germline gives CDR1 LNHDA, CDR2 SQIVND (reference sequence). The CDR3 sequence is 14 residues long. The V end lost 5 bases, the J end lost 0 bases, and 10 bases lay between the germline ends. Here the CDR3 reads CASSQTVSNYGYTF. The CDR3 bases are TGTGCCAGTAGTCAGACAGTCTCTAACTATGGCTACACCTTC.

Notes on this clone: At one of its ends the junction is not consistent with the germline gene, which may arise from a read error. V usage is TRBV18 and J usage is TRBJ2-7; D is unclear. Germline loops: CDR1 KGHSH, CDR2 LQKENI. The CDR3 contains 13 residues. CDR3 sequence: CASSPSGSFEQYF. CDR3 DNA sequence: TGTGCCAGCTCACCTTCTGGCTCCTTCGAGCAGTACTTC.

The V call is TRBV7-7, the J call TRBJ2-5; weak D call: TRBD2 (6 bases). The germline V gene encodes CDR1 SSHAT and CDR2 FNYEAQ (reference sequence). This CDR3 is 13 amino acids long. The V end lost 1 base, the J end lost 10 bases, and 13 bases lay between the germline ends. The CDR3 region has the DNA TGTGCCAGCAGCTTAGGGGGGGACGGAGTCCAGTACTTC. The encoded protein is CASSLGGDGVQYF.

The chain recombines TRBV5-1 with TRBJ2-1; 7 bases match TRBD2. The CDR3 has 17 amino acids. Unmatched junction bases numbered 11, after V lost 1 base and J lost 4 bases. CDR1 and CDR2 from the germline V gene are SGHRS and YFSETQ. The CDR3 DNA is TGCGCCAGCAGCTTGTCGTGGGCGGGGGATATTTACAATGAGCAGTTCTTC. Its protein is CASSLSWAGDIYNEQFF.